Listed here are 17 T cell receptor beta chains from one sample, sequenced in a study of T-cell memory formation after mild COVID-19. MiXCR was run by TCRdb on the 5' RACE reads, yielding one entry per CDR3 protein. This table has some 450,000 distinct CDR3 sequences, 20% appearing once. The sample was PBMCs or a T cell subset sorted from them (not recorded which). The source is an adult woman who had mild COVID-19 (a few samples of this study predate the infection). Cell type and time point are not known.

V and J are TRBV5-5 and TRBJ2-7; a possible D gene is TRBD1 (5 bases). The CDR3 runs to 16 residues. The germline V and J ends were trimmed by 0 bases and 1 base, with 14 bases remaining between them. Germline values: CDR1 SGHKS, CDR2 YYEKEE (reference sequence). For the CDR3, the DNA is TGTGCCAGCAGCTTGGGGGTAGGGGTGAGGTCCTACGAGCAGTACTTC. It codes for CASSLGVGVRSYEQYF.

This clonotype was counted only a few times. This chain joins TRBV7-9 and TRBJ2-1; 9 nucleotides align to TRBD2. The V gene end was trimmed by 5 bases and the J gene end by 9 bases; junction bases not matched to a gene: 8. Germline V gene data show CDR1 as SEHNR and CDR2 as FQNEAQ (reference sequence). This CDR3 comprises 14 residues. This CDR3 is CASSLSGAGGEQFF. CDR3 nucleotides: TGTGCCAGCAGCCTATCTGGAGCGGGAGGTGAGCAGTTCTTC.

In the case of this clonotype: A read error may account for a junction end that differs from germline. The chain couples TRBV12-3 or TRBV12-4 to TRBJ1-1, with 11 nucleotides matching TRBD1. The CDR3 extends over 16 amino acids. The CDR3 sequence is CASRLGQGALNTEAFF. Written as DNA, the CDR3 is TGTGCCAGCAGATTAGGACAGGGGGCGCTGAACACTGAAGCTTTCTTT.

The genes are TRBV19 and TRBJ2-1; D unclear. V was clipped by 5 bases and J by 8 bases, with 10 bases between them. This CDR3 region has 12 residues. Germline V gene sequence: CDR1 LNHDA, CDR2 SQIVND (reference sequence). As DNA, the CDR3 is TGTGCCAGTAGTCCCTATAGGGATGAGCAGTTCTTC. Translation gives CASSPYRDEQFF.

V is TRBV27 and J is TRBJ2-2; TRBD2 is a possible D gene (5 bases). Germline CDR1 MNHEY, CDR2 SMNVEV (reference sequence). With 1 base removed from V and 5 bases from J, the gap between germline ends came to 11 bases. The length of the CDR3 is 15 residues. The CDR3: CASSLWEPRTGELFF. DNA of the CDR3: TGTGCCAGCAGTTTATGGGAGCCCCGAACCGGGGAGCTGTTTTTT.

The chain uses TRBV18 and TRBJ2-5, with 12 bases identical to TRBD2. V lost 1 base and J lost 4; bases outside the gene matches: 10. The germline V gene has CDR1 KGHSH and CDR2 LQKENI. This CDR3 is 18 amino acids long. CDR3 sequence (DNA): TGTGCCAGCTCACCACTGGACAGCCCGACTAGCGGGGGAGAGACCCAGTACTTC. Its translation: CASSPLDSPTSGGETQYF.

This clonotype has more than one count but fewer than ten. The chain carries TRBV5-6 and TRBJ2-1, with D possibly matching TRBD2 (6 bases). The germline CDR1 and CDR2 sequences are SGHDT and YYEEEE. Trimming cost V 0 bases and J 6 bases, with 10 bases left between them. CDR3 length: 14 amino acids. The CDR3 here is CASSLVGSGNEQFF. The CDR3, as DNA: TGTGCCAGCAGCTTGGTCGGTAGCGGCAATGAGCAGTTCTTC.

Regarding this clonotype: A much larger clone lies one base from this, so it may be a read error. V and J are TRBV10-3 and TRBJ2-7; D unresolved. The germline CDR1 and CDR2 sequences are ENHRY and SYGVKD. CDR3 length equals 11 residues. The CDR3 DNA sequence: TGTGCCATCAGTGATATGGGCGAGCAGCACTTC. Protein product: CAISDMGEQHF.

This clonotype was counted a few times. The gene calls are TRBV29-1 and TRBJ2-1, with unresolved D. CDR3 length equals 9 residues. Trimming cost V 3 bases and J 10 bases, with 4 bases left between them. Germline V lookup: CDR1 SQVTM, CDR2 ANQGSEA. CDR3 residues: CSVDSEQFF. In nucleotides, the CDR3 is TGCAGCGTTGACTCCGAGCAGTTCTTC.

This clonotype was counted a few times. The chain carries TRBV20-1 and TRBJ1-5; 9 bases match TRBD1. V was pared by 1 base and J by 5 bases, with 3 bases of the junction left unmatched. The CDR3 has 14 residues. Germline CDR1 DFQATT, CDR2 SNEGSKA (reference sequence). The CDR3 protein is CSARGQGGDQPQHF. The CDR3 DNA follows: TGCAGTGCTAGAGGACAGGGGGGAGATCAGCCCCAGCATTTT.

J is TRBJ2-7 and V is TRBV4-3; 7 positions match TRBD2. This CDR3 is built from 16 residues. Germline V gene lookup returns CDR1 LGHNA and CDR2 YSLEER. After removal of 0 bases from V and 5 bases from J, the junction contained 10 bases not matched to a gene. The CDR3 DNA follows: TGCGCCAGCAGCCAAGATGGGGTAAGCGGGACGGACGAGCAGTACTTC. Its translation is CASSQDGVSGTDEQYF.

This chain connects TRBV30 to TRBJ1-1, with D tentatively TRBD1 (5 bases). The V gene's germline CDR1 is GTSNPN and CDR2 SVGIG (reference sequence). The germline V and J ends were trimmed by 0 bases and 7 bases, with 9 bases remaining between them. This CDR3 comprises 12 residues. The CDR3 sequence is CAWSVRGVEAFF. The CDR3 DNA is TGTGCCTGGAGTGTTAGGGGAGTTGAAGCTTTCTTT.

There are a few counts of this clonotype. This chain links TRBV9 with TRBJ2-5; a possible D gene is TRBD1 (6 bases). Trimming cost V 6 bases and J 4 bases, with 19 bases left between them. Germline-derived CDR1 and CDR2 are SGDLS and YYNGEE. The CDR3 runs 15 residues. CDR3: CASKTGTHAGETQYF. The CDR3, as DNA: TGTGCCAGCAAAACAGGGACCCACGCTGGAGAGACCCAGTACTTC.

The sample holds a few counts of this clonotype. The rearrangement uses TRBV5-1 and TRBJ2-5; 11 bases agree with TRBD1. The trim removed 3 bases at V and 0 bases at J, leaving 7 bases unmatched. This CDR3 is built from 17 residues. Germline V gives CDR1 SGHRS, CDR2 YFSETQ. CDR3 sequence (DNA): TGCGCCAGCAGCTACCAAGGGACAGGGGGAAACCAAGAGACCCAGTACTTC. Residues: CASSYQGTGGNQETQYF.

The rearrangement links TRBV7-9 to TRBJ1-1; D is perhaps TRBD1 (5 bases). Germline lookup yields CDR1 SEHNR and CDR2 FQNEAQ (reference sequence). The CDR3 totals 11 residues. The V gene lost 5 bases and the J gene lost 13 bases, with 14 bases spanning the gap. The CDR3 bases are TGTGCCAGCAGCCGTGACCTGGGGGTTTTCTTT. Residues: CASSRDLGVFF.

The chain joins TRBV20-1 to TRBJ2-6, with D uncertain. V lost 0 bases to trimming and J lost 0 bases, with 12 bases between them. The length of the CDR3 is 17 residues. Germline V gene sequence: CDR1 DFQATT, CDR2 SNEGSKA (reference sequence). The CDR3 sequence is CSARDKATTSGANVLTF. CDR3 nucleotides: TGCAGTGCTAGAGATAAGGCCACGACCTCTGGGGCCAACGTCCTGACTTTC.

This clonotype showed up just a few times. The rearrangement joins TRBV18 to TRBJ2-5; 9 bases line up with TRBD1. Germline CDR1 reads KGHSH; CDR2 reads LQKENI. The CDR3 consists of 16 residues. The junction had 7 bases not matched to a gene; V was cut back by 4 bases and J by 1 base. The chain's CDR3 is CASSQRGTGIQETQYF. CDR3 bases: TGTGCCAGCTCACAACGCGGGACAGGGATCCAAGAGACCCAGTACTTC.